This TCR beta chain was identified during a study of T-cell reconstitution after alpha-beta-depleted transplantation in children. Study-wide results and caveats: T-cell counts and diversity at one year post-transplant came mainly from newly produced T cells. Reports say that about two months after transplant, the alpha-beta T cells came out of several hundred graft clones that had expanded. The study traced high day-60 TCRbeta diversity in some patients to surviving recipient T cells and thymic progenitors.

Preparation of the TCRbeta library was carried out with unique molecular identifiers. TCRdb itself ran the PCR reads through MiXCR, one entry per CDR3 protein. The table has about 200,000 distinct CDR3 sequences, approximately 6.9% seen once. V was clipped by 5 bases and J by 4 bases, with 9 bases between them. The CDR3 contains 13 residues. Per germline, CDR1 LNHNV and CDR2 YYDKDF (reference sequence). This clonotype appeared a few times. Its target is unknown. The receptor was isolated from a boy younger than 10 with acute lymphoblastic leukemia, due to receive a stem cell transplant. Sample: PBMCs, taken before TCRalphabeta/CD19-depleted stem cell transplant. The V gene is TRBV15, the J gene TRBJ2-4; weak D call: TRBD1 (5 bases). The CDR3 nucleotides are TGTGCCACCAGCGGGGCACCAAAAAACATTCAGTACTTC. As protein: CATSGAPKNIQYF. The whole variable domain, filled in from reference TRBV15 and TRBJ2-4, reads DAMVIQNPRYQVTQFGKPVTLSCSQTLNHNVMYWYQQKSSQAPKLLFHYYDKDFNNEADTPDNFQSRRPNTSFCFLDIRSPGLGDTAMYLCATSGAPKNIQYFGAGTRLSVL.